The present TCR beta chain was sequenced within a study of blood T cell repertoires in COVID-19. Study at large: Sources were T cells, B-cell-depleted T cells, or PBMCs; the material itself was cDNA or gDNA.

The CDR3 has 15 residues. Germline loops: CDR1 KGHDR, CDR2 SFDVKD. V shed 3 bases, J shed 4 bases, and the junction held 6 bases outside the gene matches. Repertoires were generated with immunoSEQ multiplex PCR, while TCRdb's copy carries only in-frame clones and drops some. The sample consists of about 190,000 clones, 82% of them appearing once. The sample consisted of peripheral blood. The clonotype originates from a woman of 80 years or more with active or convalescent COVID-19. The V call is TRBV24-1, the J call TRBJ1-2; TRBD1 matches 8 bases. The CDR3 here is CATSDPRTGTYGYTF. CDR3 in DNA: TGTGCCACCAGTGATCCGAGGACAGGGACCTATGGCTACACCTTC.